This entry is about one T cell receptor (beta chain). This clonotype has more than one count but fewer than ten. The clone's antigen remains unknown. Relative to the germline gene, one junction end is altered; a read error may explain this. Libraries were built with 5' RACE. TCRdb lists the instrument as Illumina HiSeq 2500. A second roughly 6 to 11 cycle PCR used a sample-barcoded 5' primer and a J-beta primer mix. A unique molecular identifier was introduced onto each TCR beta cDNA molecule by a template-switch 5' adaptor carrying 12 random nucleotides. At least 2.5 million CDR3-containing paired-end reads were obtained from each sample. First-strand cDNA was synthesized from all RNA with the Mint cDNA synthesis kit, primed by a TRBC-specific oligonucleotide. Following uracil-DNA glycosylase treatment, a first 18-cycle PCR with universal primers M1SS and BC2_uni_R was performed on all cDNA. The authors' pipeline ran thus. For normalization, 1 million high-quality reads, each with a distinct molecular identifier, were randomly selected from each sample. Reads sharing molecular identifiers were discarded rather than binned into consensus sequences. MiTCR, run with a Q25 quality threshold and the strictest error-elimination algorithm, handled CDR3 identification, clonotype clustering and error correction. Lower-bound total TCR beta diversity was estimated with a nonparametric unseen species model using Euler transformation. TCRdb reprocessed the public reads (quality trimming at Q25 with fastp, clone calling with MiXCR) and kept in-frame beta chains. Each CDR3 protein gets just one entry, which takes the most common genes and DNA from the rows behind it. These V and J calls rely on TCRdb rather than the paper's analysis. The sample contains more than 600,000 distinct CDR3 sequences, 20% to 30% of them found a single time. Around 9.2% of the sample rests with the top ten.

This entry is derived from a study of blood T cells in healthy people across ages (dated by TCRdb to 2014 to 2015). In the study overall: Template switching captured roughly one uniquely barcoded TCR beta cDNA molecule per two T cells in model experiments. Donors were grouped into four age groups: young (average 16 years), middle-aged (39), aged (around 62) and long-lived (approximately 81). Using deep sequencing normalized with unique cDNA molecular identifiers, the study measured how TCR beta repertoire diversity changes with age. Two additional independent replicas of 1 million unique cDNA reads from the same blood draw were analyzed for two donors (one aged 18 to 29 and one aged 80 or older).

Points the paper makes about the study in general: The CMV infection status of donors was not known, potentially confounding age-related changes in expanded clonotypes. Observed TCR beta diversity correlated strongly with the percentage of naive T cells measured by flow cytometry. Bulk unsorted PBMC profiling prevented conclusive comparison of naive and antigen-experienced compartments. As age increased, observed TCR beta diversity per million T cells dropped in a roughly linear way, and a significant reduction was already evident by age around 41. Total diversity estimates from one million sequenced T cells were considered lower bounds and underestimates. Compared with the aged group, the long-lived group had more naive CD4+ T cells, fewer expanded clones and increased TCR diversity, suggesting age selection.

Systemically healthy Caucasian individuals from Russia, around 39 in total and aged about 6 to 95 years, were included as donors. Each donor gave 8 to 10 milliliters of peripheral blood, drawn into EDTA-treated Vacutainer tubes. Ficoll-Paque density-gradient centrifugation was used to isolate PBMCs, with at least 7 million per sample. Total RNA, at least 5 micrograms per sample, was extracted from PBMCs with Trizol reagent. The percentages of naive CD45RAhigh/CD27high T cells were determined by flow cytometry on a PBMC aliquot from every donor. Another study also made use of these data, one on T cells of mothers and their children. As that second study puts it: The donors were nine systemically healthy Caucasian individuals, made up of three mothers and their six children. cDNA synthesis used all of the extracted RNA, with roughly 1.5 ug of RNA in each 15 ul reaction. In the second PCR, sample barcodes and 2-4 random nucleotides were introduced via the M1S primer. More than 8.5 million TCR beta CDR3 reads were obtained from each mother, and about 3 million reads were obtained from each child. Thymic selection shapes the output of TCR recombination in a similar way in related and unrelated pairs, and inherited differences have a minor effect. Normalized repertoire overlap was always slightly but never significantly higher in related than unrelated mother-child pairs. Persistent microchimeric T cell clones were not detected, at a sensitivity of about 99 clones per million clonotypes. The study used deep NGS to compare TCR beta repertoires of mothers and children, seeking features distinguishing related mother-child pairs from unrelated individuals. The mean age was roughly 44 +/- 4 years for the mothers and 11 +/- 4 years for the children. Libraries were sequenced on Illumina HiSeq 2000 with 100+100 nt paired-end reads after adapter ligation with NEBNext reagents. To prevent cross-contamination, the mother and child libraries were prepared one month apart and sequenced in separate runs. Each donor had between 500,000 and 2,000,000 distinct TCR beta clonotypes identified. Naive TCR beta clonotypes were estimated from low-frequency clonotypes matched to each donor's FACS-determined naive share, without sorting.

Sequencing input: blood. The clonotype comes from a boy aged 10-17 years in good health.

The CDR3 region reads CASSFRLTTGGRDTEAFF. The bases read TGCGCCAGCAGCTTTAGGTTGACGACAGGGGGTAGGGACACTGAGGCTTTCTTT. The chain is made from TRBV5-1 and TRBJ1-1; 9 nucleotides in the junction match TRBD1. CDR1 SGHRS and CDR2 YFSETQ are derived from the germline V gene. The CDR3 goes from the cysteine to the phenylalanine over 18 residues. Just CDR3 DNA is preserved here, 54 bases in frame from base 1.